This entry lists 25 T cell receptor beta chains sequenced from one sample in a study of blood T cell repertoires in COVID-19. Profiling relied on immunoSEQ multiplex PCR, and the TCRdb table lists in-frame clones only, not all of them. This sample has approximately 410,000 clones, with roughly 90% found just once. The sequencing sample was made of peripheral blood. The receptors stem from a woman in her thirties with active or convalescent COVID-19.

The rearrangement uses TRBV11-2 and TRBJ2-3; the D is unclear. This CDR3 contains 14 residues. The germline CDR1 and CDR2 sequences are SGHAT and FQNNGV. The ends were cut back, 1 base at V and 3 bases at J, with 8 bases in the middle. The CDR3 region is CASSLVQSTDTQYF. CDR3 nucleotides: TGTGCCAGCAGCTTAGTCCAGTCGACAGATACGCAGTATTTT. The entire variable domain, with the rest obtained from reference TRBV11-2 and TRBJ2-3, is as follows: EAGVAQSPRYKIIEKRQSVAFWCNPISGHATLYWYQQILGQGPKLLIQFQNNGVVDDSQLPKDRFSAERLKGVDSTLKIQPAKLEDSAVYLCASSLVQSTDTQYFGPGTRLTVL.

Concerning this clone itself: Other DNA sequences from this sample encode an identical CDR3 as well. This sequence joins TRBV20-1 and TRBJ2-7, with a possible D match to TRBD1 (5 bases). CDR1 and CDR2 from the germline V gene are DFQATT and SNEGSKA (reference sequence). The CDR3 runs 11 residues. Trimming pared 6 bases from V and 3 bases from J, leaving 9 bases between. DNA for the CDR3: TGCAGTGCCACGGACAACTACGAGCAGTACTTC. It codes for CSATDNYEQYF.

V and J are TRBV4-1 and TRBJ1-6; D might be TRBD1 (5 bases). The germline V gene encodes CDR1 MGHRA and CDR2 YSYEKL. The CDR3 has 16 amino acids. Trimming removed 3 bases at V and 9 bases at J, with 18 bases between. The CDR3 DNA is TGCGCCAGCAGCCACCCACATGGACAAGAGAGTTCACCCCTCCACTTT. Translation gives CASSHPHGQESSPLHF.

The genes are TRBV6-2 or TRBV6-3 and TRBJ1-2, with TRBD1 matching over 9 bases. V gave up 6 bases and J gave up 3 bases; unmatched junction bases: 20. This CDR3 contains 19 residues. Germline V gives CDR1 MNHEY, CDR2 SVGEGT. CDR3 in DNA: TGTGCCAGCAGCCCTCCCTTTTCCCTCAGGGGACAGGGATACTATGGCTACACCTTC. This codes for CASSPPFSLRGQGYYGYTF.

V gene TRBV7-9 combines with J gene TRBJ1-6; D gene unclear. Trimming took off 2 bases at V and 9 bases at J, with 8 bases between the two ends. This CDR3 is 13 amino acids long. The germline V gene encodes CDR1 SEHNR and CDR2 FQNEAQ (reference sequence). This chain's CDR3 is CASSLSPSSPLHF. The DNA for the CDR3 is TGTGCCAGCAGCTTATCCCCCAGTTCACCCCTCCACTTT.

V is TRBV4-1 and J is TRBJ1-6; TRBD1 matches 7 bases. V dropped 0 bases and J dropped 8; count of bases not matched to a gene: 13. There are 18 residues in the CDR3. Germline V gives CDR1 MGHRA, CDR2 YSYEKL. CDR3 DNA sequence: TGCGCCAGCAGCCAAGATCGATATGAGTTGGACAGGCATTCACCCCTCCACTTT. This gives the protein CASSQDRYELDRHSPLHF.

J is TRBJ2-2 and V is TRBV30, with 7 positions matching TRBD1. There are 13 residues in the CDR3. Looked up from germline, CDR1 is GTSNPN and CDR2 is SVGIG (reference sequence). V shed 5 bases, J shed 4 bases, and the junction held 4 bases outside the gene matches. Here the CDR3 DNA reads TGTGCCTGGGGGACAGACGTCACCGGGGAGCTGTTTTTT. Protein sequence: CAWGTDVTGELFF. Complete variable domain (other parts from reference TRBV30 and TRBJ2-2): SQTIHQWPATLVQPVGSPLSLECTVEGTSNPNLYWYRQAAGRGLQLLFYSVGIGQISSEVPQNLSASRPQDRQFILSSKKLLLSDSGFYLCAWGTDVTGELFFGEGSRLTVL.

The V gene is TRBV5-1, the J gene TRBJ2-7; D may be TRBD2 (6 bases). In germline, CDR1 is SGHRS, CDR2 YFSETQ. Trimming shortened V by 4 bases and J by 1 base, and 18 bases separated the two germline ends. This CDR3 is 16 amino acids long. CDR3 amino acids: CASSLAAAGLSYEQYF. The CDR3 coding sequence is TGCGCCAGCAGCCTGGCTGCAGCGGGCCTTTCCTACGAGCAGTACTTC.

The V and J genes are TRBV5-6 and TRBJ1-2, with 9 positions matching TRBD1. Germline CDR1 reads SGHDT; CDR2 reads YYEEEE. The V gene end was trimmed by 2 bases and the J gene end by 3 bases; junction bases not matched to a gene: 5. The CDR3 runs to 15 residues. CDR3 coding DNA: TGTGCCAGCAGCTTCCGGGACAGGGCCTACTATGGCTACACCTTC. As protein: CASSFRDRAYYGYTF. Looking up the rest from reference TRBV5-6 and TRBJ1-2 gives the full variable domain: DAGVTQSPTHLIKTRGQQVTLRCSPKSGHDTVSWYQQALGQGPQFIFQYYEEEERQRGNFPDRFSGHQFPNYSSELNVNALLLGDSALYLCASSFRDRAYYGYTFGSGTRLTVV.

The V and J genes are TRBV18 and TRBJ1-6; TRBD1 agrees at 10 bases. V shed 8 bases, J shed 9 bases, and the junction held 4 bases outside the gene matches. The V gene's germline CDR1 is KGHSH and CDR2 LQKENI. This CDR3 comprises 13 residues. The CDR3 nucleotides read TGTGCCAGCGCCGACAGGGGGCGTTCACCCCTCCACTTT. Protein sequence: CASADRGRSPLHF.

This clone came up once. The chain has TRBV27 and TRBJ2-2, with 9 nucleotides matching TRBD1. V shed 3 bases and J 5 bases; nucleotides not matched to a gene: 7. This CDR3 region has 16 residues. The germline V gene has CDR1 MNHEY and CDR2 SMNVEV (reference sequence). CDR3 sequence (DNA): TGTGCCAGCAGTTTGCTCGGACAGGGGTTAACCGGGGAGCTGTTTTTT. Translation: CASSLLGQGLTGELFF.

The chain combines TRBV7-9 with TRBJ2-5; TRBD2 might be the D (5 bases). The CDR3 has 17 amino acids. Germline loops: CDR1 SEHNR, CDR2 FQNEAQ (reference sequence). With 5 bases removed from V and 5 bases from J, the gap between germline ends came to 24 bases. The CDR3 nucleotides are TGTGCCAGCAGCCCGTCCCTTCCCGAAGGGCGGGCGGAGACCCAGTACTTC. Its protein is CASSPSLPEGRAETQYF.

Here the CDR3 DNA reads TGCGCCAGCGGGCCGGCCCGGGACAGGGGTGGCTATGGCTACACCTTC. It specifies CASGPARDRGGYGYTF. The chain combines TRBV10-1 with TRBJ1-2; 10 bases fit TRBD1. The trim removed 8 bases at V and 4 bases at J, leaving 13 bases unmatched. The germline gives CDR1 WNHNN, CDR2 SYGVQD (reference sequence). The CDR3 consists of 16 residues.

The table lists this clone with a count of one. The V call is TRBV5-1, the J call TRBJ2-1; 10 nucleotides agree with TRBD2. Trimming cost V 4 bases and J 4 bases; bases outside gene matches: 11. CDR1 is SGHRS, CDR2 YFSETQ, per germline. The CDR3 spans 17 residues. The CDR3 bases are TGCGCCAGCAGCCCCTATGATCTAGCGGGAGCATACAATGAGCAGTTCTTC. Protein: CASSPYDLAGAYNEQFF.

The V gene is TRBV2, the J gene TRBJ1-1, with 7 bases identical to TRBD1. Per germline, CDR1 SNHLY and CDR2 FYNNEI. With V trimmed by 5 bases and J by 5 bases, 11 bases remained unmatched. The CDR3 has 15 residues. Written as DNA, the CDR3 is TGTGCCAGCAGTAGACGACAGGGTTTAATGACTGAAGCTTTCTTT. Protein: CASSRRQGLMTEAFF. The full variable domain, in which reference TRBV2 and TRBJ1-1 provide the parts outside the CDR3, is EPEVTQTPSHQVTQMGQEVILRCVPISNHLYFYWYRQILGQKVEFLVSFYNNEISEKSEIFDDQFSVERPDGSNFTLKIRSTKLEDSAMYFCASSRRQGLMTEAFFGQGTRLTVV.

This sequence joins TRBV7-9 and TRBJ2-7, with TRBD2 identical over 12 bases. V trimming: 5 bases; J trimming: 7 bases; junction bases outside the gene matches: 6. The CDR3 length is 14 residues. The V gene's germline CDR1 is SEHNR and CDR2 FQNEAQ (reference sequence). The CDR3 DNA is TGTGCCAGCAGCCTACTAGCGGGAGGTCGAGAGCAGTACTTC. It is translated as CASSLLAGGREQYF.

The J gene is TRBJ1-2, the V gene TRBV28, with D hard to call. The CDR3 contains 13 residues. V lost 5 bases and J 4 bases, leaving 11 bases between the germline ends. Germline V gene sequence: CDR1 MDHEN, CDR2 SYDVKM. The CDR3 DNA follows: TGTGCCAGCAGTCCACAGCAGATCTATGGCTACACCTTC. Translated, it gives CASSPQQIYGYTF.

The J gene is TRBJ2-1, the V gene TRBV18, with TRBD2 matching 8 bases. This CDR3 region has 17 residues. Germline-derived CDR1 and CDR2 are KGHSH and LQKENI. After removal of 0 bases from V and 0 bases from J, the junction contained 4 bases not matched to a gene. Here the CDR3 reads CASSPPSSGSSYNEQFF. The CDR3 DNA reads TGTGCCAGCTCACCACCGAGCAGCGGGAGCTCCTACAATGAGCAGTTCTTC.

The rearrangement joins TRBV19 to TRBJ1-1, with a possible D match to TRBD1 (5 bases). Trimming stripped 5 bases from V and 6 bases from J, with 22 bases between. The CDR3 loop spans 16 amino acids. Germline V gene data show CDR1 as LNHDA and CDR2 as SQIVND (reference sequence). CDR3 DNA sequence: TGTGCCAGTAGTCCCCGATGGGCAGGGATGAGTGCTGAAGCTTTCTTT. Translating gives CASSPRWAGMSAEAFF.

This clone was seen only once. This chain joins TRBV5-4 and TRBJ2-6; TRBD2 matches 11 bases. The ends lost 5 bases at V and 0 bases at J; junction bases unmatched: 13. CDR3 size: 20 residues. Germline V CDR1 and CDR2: SGHNT, YYREEE (reference sequence). The CDR3 DNA sequence: TGTGCCAGCAGTTGGCTCCTAGCGGGAGGTAAACGCTCTGGGGCCAACGTCCTGACTTTC. It codes for CASSWLLAGGKRSGANVLTF.

This clone has just a few counts. The rearrangement links TRBV6-5 to TRBJ1-5; D may be TRBD1 (6 bases). Germline V lookup: CDR1 MNHEY, CDR2 SVGAGI. Trimming removed 6 bases at V and 7 bases at J, with 13 bases between. The CDR3 totals 13 residues. CDR3 bases: TGTGCCAGCAGGGACAGTCTCTGGCAGCCCCAGCATTTT. This codes for CASRDSLWQPQHF.

On this clone: A read error may account for a junction end that differs from germline. The chain recombines TRBV19 with TRBJ1-2, with 9 bases that match TRBD1. The CDR3 runs to 12 residues. The germline CDR1 and CDR2 sequences are LNHDA and SQIVND (reference sequence). CDR3 residues: CASSTPGQGRSF. DNA for the CDR3: TGTGCCAGTAGTACCCCGGGACAGGGTCGATCCTTC.

This chain's CDR3 is CASSYPYGQGKNTEAFF. The CDR3 nucleotides are TGTGCCAGCAGCTATCCGTACGGACAGGGGAAGAACACTGAAGCTTTCTTT. V is TRBV7-9 and J is TRBJ1-1; TRBD1 agrees at 9 bases. V shed 4 bases, J shed 1 base, and the junction held 10 bases outside the gene matches. CDR3 size: 17 residues. Germline CDR1 reads SEHNR; CDR2 reads FQNEAQ (reference sequence).

This sequence joins TRBV2 and TRBJ2-7; tentative D call: TRBD2 (5 bases). This CDR3 region has 10 residues. The V end lost 7 bases, the J end lost 6 bases, and 7 bases lay between the germline ends. From germline, CDR1 is SNHLY and CDR2 FYNNEI. CDR3 residues: CASNSAEQYF. In nucleotides, the CDR3 is TGTGCCAGCAATAGCGCCGAGCAGTACTTC.

CDR3 amino acids: CASSIRDRDHEQYF. The CDR3 DNA reads TGTGCCAGTAGTATTAGGGACAGGGACCACGAGCAGTACTTC. This sequence joins TRBV19 and TRBJ2-7, with 9 positions matching TRBD1. Germline V CDR1 and CDR2: LNHDA, SQIVND (reference sequence). The CDR3 sequence is 14 residues long. The ends lost 3 bases at V and 5 bases at J; junction bases unmatched: 5.